The entry below describes one TCR beta chain. The antigen remains undetermined. The data belong to a study of cytomegalovirus exposure and HLA in healthy donors. Study-wide context: An earlier analysis identified 117 million unique TCR beta sequences in 150 million to 200 million T cells. Study-wide points: The study recorded about 160 TCR beta chains that were cytomegalovirus-associated. Presence/absence analyses assumed roughly uniform sequencing depth across donors. Productive status was seen about 90% or about 30% of the time for most TCR beta V segments in an earlier analysis.

The PCR had 60 Vbeta and 13 Jbeta primers. TCRdb's table, derived via immunoSEQ multiplex PCR, lists solely in-frame clones and lacks some. The table has tens of thousands of clones, about 74% seen once. Germline CDR1 LGHNA, CDR2 YNFKEQ. The junction had 1 base not matched to a gene; V was cut back by 4 bases and J by 4 bases. The CDR3 spans 15 residues. The clonotype was recovered from a man aged 25-45 years in good health and CMV-seronegative. The rearrangement links TRBV4-2 to TRBJ2-2, with TRBD2 matching over 12 bases. Sequenced material: PBMCs. CDR3 nucleotide sequence: TGTGCCAGCAGCCCGGGACTAGCGGGCACCGGGGAGCTGTTTTTT. The encoded protein is CASSPGLAGTGELFF.